The clone carrying this T cell receptor (beta chain) was observed at least ten times. No antigen is known for it. The authors took PBMCs from roughly 9.3 ml fresh peripheral blood. The source material, RNA transcripts, was used to amplify TCR beta CDR3 regions. Primed by the HTBI set, a first-round RT-PCR was run on the TCR CDR3. One entry per CDR3 protein results from TCRdb running MiXCR on the multiplex PCR reads. The sample has more than 500,000 distinct CDR3 sequences; roughly 15% are singletons. The sample belongs to a study of T cells in Graves' hyperthyroidism and ophthalmopathy. Findings of the study overall: From stable hyperthyroidism, ophthalmopathy was set apart by a 13 V-J model.

V was clipped by 4 bases and J by 9 bases, with 13 bases between them. Germline CDR1 is LNHDA and CDR2 is SQIVND (reference sequence). This CDR3 contains 13 residues. The sequencing sample was made of blood. The receptor was isolated from a woman in her twenties or thirties with Graves' hyperthyroidism. V is TRBV19 and J is TRBJ2-1, with a possible D match to TRBD2 (6 bases). The DNA for the CDR3 is TGTGCCAGTAGTAAGGCTAGCGTGCCTGAGCAGTTCTTC. This codes for CASSKASVPEQFF.